This T cell receptor beta chain is from a study of blood T cell repertoires in COVID-19. The wider study: Sources were T cells, B-cell-depleted T cells, or PBMCs; the material itself was cDNA or gDNA.

The CDR3 has 15 amino acids. Germline V gene lookup returns CDR1 SGHKS and CDR2 YYEKEE (reference sequence). V lost 1 base and J lost 3, with 11 bases in between. This table comes from immunoSEQ multiplex PCR, and its TCRdb copy is limited to in-frame clones, with some not included. The data show around 180,000 clones, around 90% seen once. The chain recombines TRBV5-5 with TRBJ1-5, with unresolved D. Sequencing used peripheral blood. This TCR derives from a human donor in a cohort sampled during active COVID-19. CDR3 nucleotides: TGTGCCAGCAGCTTGAACGCTGGCTCCAATCAGCCCCAGCATTTT. Translating gives CASSLNAGSNQPQHF.